This TCR beta chain was identified in a study of human T cells and chemical hapten exposure (dated by TCRdb to about 2021). Concerning the study at large: For sensitization, 2% DPC in acetone was applied to a roughly 2 cm by roughly 2 cm area of upper inner arm skin. Throughout the roughly 25-week study period, patients were also given weekly therapeutic DPC doses on the scalp. Patch testing was done on the upper back using Finn chambers containing 0.01% DPC, and results were scored after 6 days according to International Contact Dermatitis Research Group standards. Alopecia areata with under or over 50% scalp involvement, alopecia totalis and alopecia universalis were represented in the patient cohort, which was mostly female. The libraries were sequenced as a pool, and the TCR yield per sample differed mostly because of small variations in library volumes within the pool. Peripheral blood TCR repertoire changes were tracked in vivo in alopecia patients during primary and secondary sensitization to the hapten diphenylcyclopropenone (DPC). Blood samples were taken from patients before sensitization (week 0) and at 2, 6 and about 24 weeks after DPC sensitization. Blood for TCR sequencing was provided by twenty-nine alopecia patients at one to four time points (pre-sensitization, 2, 6 and 24 weeks). General findings and caveats noted by the study authors: Patch test score was positively correlated with the number of PT1 expanded TCRs, with significance at thresholds 8, 16 and 32 but not at 4. Expanded TCRs formed significantly more large CDR3 similarity clusters than pre-sensitization or healthy control sets, consistent with antigen-driven responses. DPC sensitization did not change the number of TCRs with a frequency above 1 in 1000, and there was no evidence of changes in global repertoire structure. Alopecia, a presumed autoimmune disease, was present in all patients, so the immune response of the patients might differ from that of healthy individuals. Repeated subsampling changed both the strength of the expansion versus patch-test correlation and the threshold at which that correlation became significant.

Library preparation used RACE. The listed sequencing device is NextSeq 500. Library preparation attached unique molecular identifiers to individual cDNA molecules for quantitative, reproducible TCR counting. Each blood RNA sample was used to sequence both TCR alpha and TCR beta chains. The authors processed their data as follows. The median number of TCRs per sample was 95,638, ranging from about 20,000 to 750,000. V, J and CDR3 annotation of the TCR reads was performed with the Decombinator software suite. For PS versus PT1 abundance plots, all samples were subsampled to the same number of TCRs (28,000). Expanded TCRs were defined as absent before sensitization and observed at least eight times at the 2-week time point. The public reads were reprocessed in TCRdb via fastp at Q25 and MiXCR, keeping in-frame beta chains. Records with the same CDR3 protein are collapsed into one entry carrying the most frequent genes and DNA. These V and J calls are TCRdb output, not the study's own analysis. The sample includes more than 100,000 distinct CDR3 sequences, with 11% observed a single time. The ten largest clones add up to approximately 2.5% of the sample.

This sample's time point label indicates: patch test 3, about 24 weeks after DPC sensitization. The treatment or condition tag for this specimen amounts to: therapeutic diphenylcyclopropenone sensitization with weekly scalp DPC. At every patch-test visit, the blood draw took place before the patch test was put on. To be eligible, patients had to be aged 18 to 70, diagnosed with alopecia and judged suitable for DPC therapy, while pregnant patients were excluded. Total RNA was extracted from unfractionated whole blood collected in Tempus Blood RNA tubes. This clonotype has ten or more counts. Its antigen specificity is not known. No quality values exist for individual bases; no much larger clone is one base distant. The clonotype comes from a woman aged 45-59 years with alopecia areata. Some clones in this sample may be carry-over from other donors' samples. The sample in question was whole blood, obtained in connection with sensitization to the hapten diphenylcyclopropenone (DPC).

The base sequence is TGTGCCAGCTCACCTCGGCCCGTGCCCGACAATGAGCAGTTCTTC. It codes for CASSPRPVPDNEQFF. The sequence links TRBV18 to TRBJ2-1, with no confident D gene call. The CDR3, from cysteine to phenylalanine, totals 15 residues. CDR3 DNA is the only sequence kept; it has 45 bases, read in frame from the first base. CDR1 is given as KGHSH and CDR2 as LQKENI, both from the germline V gene. V loses 3 bases of germline sequence and J loses 5 bases, and the interval between the two ends is 14 bases.